The 30 T cell receptor beta chains presented below share a single source sample, sequenced in a study of blood T cells in healthy people across ages. Next came a second PCR, run for 7 to 11 cycles, which used a sample-barcoded 5' primer along with a J-beta primer mix. One entry per CDR3 protein, called by TCRdb with MiXCR from the 5' RACE reads. The sample lists about 720,000 distinct CDR3 sequences; 20% to 25% were seen once. Separately, the same data were catalogued under a study of T cells of mothers and their children.

The sample was blood. These receptors all stem from a boy between 10 and 17 years old in good health.

In its sample, this clonotype was seen a few times. This chain joins TRBV5-1 and TRBJ2-1; D possibly corresponds to TRBD1 (6 bases). With 0 bases removed from V and 9 bases from J, the gap between germline ends came to 19 bases. The germline CDR1 and CDR2 sequences are SGHRS and YFSETQ. This CDR3 has 16 amino acids. The CDR3 loop reads CASSLVPGHLTGEQFF. CDR3 coding DNA: TGCGCCAGCAGCTTGGTGCCGGGACACCTAACTGGTGAGCAGTTCTTC.

CDR3 sequence: CASRDSSSSPFYEQYF. DNA of the CDR3: TGTGCCAGCCGGGACAGTTCCTCATCTCCTTTCTACGAGCAGTACTTC. The genes are TRBV6-1 and TRBJ2-7; 7 bases align to TRBD1. The V and J ends lost 8 bases and 3 bases, in that order; junction bases with no gene match: 16. The germline V gene encodes CDR1 MNHNS and CDR2 SASEGT. This CDR3 is 16 amino acids long.

V and J are TRBV6-5 and TRBJ2-7, with 8 bases identical to TRBD1. Trimming took 2 bases from V and 3 from J; bases not matched to a gene: 3. The CDR3 consists of 14 residues. Germline CDR1 and CDR2: MNHEY and SVGAGI. CDR3 bases: TGTGCCAGCAGTTACAACAGGGGGTTCTACGAGCAGTACTTC. Translating gives CASSYNRGFYEQYF.

This clonotype was detected a few times. J is TRBJ2-7 and V is TRBV6-1, with 9 positions matching TRBD2. J was trimmed by 2 bases and V by 8 bases; bases with no gene match: 16. Looked up from germline, CDR1 is MNHNS and CDR2 is SASEGT. The CDR3 spans 17 residues. The DNA for the CDR3 is TGTGCCAGCTATCCCAGTTATGAGCGGGAGGTCGCCTACGAGCAGTACTTC. This gives the protein CASYPSYEREVAYEQYF.

This clonotype was found a few times. The gene calls are TRBV12-3 or TRBV12-4 and TRBJ2-2; unclear D gene. The germline V and J ends were trimmed by 2 bases and 1 base, with 11 bases remaining between them. The CDR3 totals 16 residues. CDR3 nucleotide sequence: TGTGCCAGCAGTTTACGGCCGCCGGGGAACACCGGGGAGCTGTTTTTT. It is translated as CASSLRPPGNTGELFF.

The sample holds a few counts of this clonotype. The rearrangement joins TRBV6-2 or TRBV6-3 to TRBJ2-5; the match to TRBD2 covers 7 bases. The J call is doubtful: the DNA matches TRBJ2-7 better. CDR3 length equals 15 residues. Germline CDR1 and CDR2: MNHEY and SVGEGT. The CDR3 spells CASTKRMRGFYEQYF. Written as DNA, the CDR3 is TGTGCCAGCACCAAACGAATGCGGGGGTTCTACGAGCAGTACTTC.

This clonotype was observed a handful of times. This chain joins TRBV21-1 and TRBJ2-5; the tabulated D call, TRBD1, remains unverified against the DNA. TRBV21-1 is labeled a pseudogene. This CDR3 is built from 13 residues. This CDR3 reads CASYRRPLETQYF. Here the CDR3 DNA reads TGTGCCAGTTACAGGCGACCTTTGGAGACCCAGTACTTC.

The chain couples TRBV5-1 to TRBJ1-1; D not certain. The V end was cut by 0 bases, the J end by 3 bases, with 12 bases between. The germline V gene has CDR1 SGHRS and CDR2 YFSETQ. The CDR3 sequence is 15 residues long. The CDR3 nucleotides are TGCGCCAGCAGCTTGGTGGTGGGGTCTGACACTGAAGCTTTCTTT. The encoded protein is CASSLVVGSDTEAFF.

As for this clonotype: The junction departs from the called germline gene at one end, perhaps through a read error. The rearrangement uses TRBV9 and TRBJ2-6, with D tentatively TRBD2 (7 bases). The V gene's germline CDR1 is SGDLS and CDR2 YYNGEE. The CDR3 runs to 17 residues. This chain's CDR3 is CASSVWRGPSGANVLPF. DNA for the CDR3: TGTGCCAGCAGCGTGTGGCGGGGGCCGTCTGGGGCCAACGTCCTGCCTTTC. Full variable domain (rest looked up from reference TRBV9 and TRBJ2-6): DSGVTQTPKHLITATGQRVTLRCSPRSGDLSVYWYQQSLDQGLQFLIQYYNGEERAKGNILERFSAQQFPDLHSELNLSSLELGDSALYFCASSVWRGPSGANVLPFGAGSRLTVL.

This clonotype was picked up a small number of times. The rearrangement links TRBV28 to TRBJ2-5, with D possibly matching TRBD2 (5 bases). The CDR3 totals 15 residues. Germline V gene lookup returns CDR1 MDHEN and CDR2 SYDVKM. The V end was cut by 1 base, the J end by 6 bases, with 15 bases between. This CDR3 is CASSLSQFSGKTQYF. Written as DNA, the CDR3 is TGTGCCAGCAGTTTATCCCAATTCTCCGGGAAGACCCAGTACTTC.

In DNA form, the CDR3 reads TGTGCCACCAGTGCCGGGCCGATAAAAGCGGAGACCTACGAGCAGTACTTC. Residues: CATSAGPIKAETYEQYF. The rearrangement links TRBV24-1 to TRBJ2-5; the D gene is possibly TRBD2 (5 bases). The J call may be faulty, since TRBJ2-7 better matches the DNA end. The V gene's germline CDR1 is KGHDR and CDR2 SFDVKD. The CDR3 is made up of 17 amino acids.

The CDR3 loop is CASSTQTEAFF. The CDR3 DNA reads as TGTGCCAGCAGTACTCAAACTGAAGCTTTCTTT. The chain uses TRBV12-3 or TRBV12-4 and TRBJ1-1; the D is unclear. CDR3 length equals 11 residues. V shed 5 bases and J shed 5 bases, with 6 bases lying between them.

This clonotype was observed a handful of times. This rearrangement joins TRBV4-3 to TRBJ2-4; D unresolved. Germline CDR1 reads LGHNA; CDR2 reads YSLEER. The CDR3 consists of 17 residues. Trimming took 1 base from V and 0 from J, leaving 13 bases between them. CDR3 sequence (DNA): TGCGCCAGCAGCCAAGGTGTAGGTCGTCTAGCCAAAAACATTCAGTACTTC. Amino acid sequence: CASSQGVGRLAKNIQYF.

This clonotype appeared a few times. The CDR3, as DNA: TGTGCCAGCACCATCCGGACTAGCGGATACAATGAGCAGTTCTTC. This translates into CASTIRTSGYNEQFF. The rearrangement uses TRBV12-3 or TRBV12-4 and TRBJ2-1, with 10 bases fitting TRBD2. The CDR3 is 15 residues long. The ends lost 7 bases at V and 4 bases at J; junction bases unmatched: 7.

A few counts support this clonotype. The V call is TRBV28, the J call TRBJ1-1; TRBD1 is a possible D gene (5 bases). CDR1 and CDR2 (germline): MDHEN, SYDVKM. The CDR3 is made up of 16 amino acids. V was cut by 6 bases and J by 3 bases, with 20 bases left in between. The CDR3 coding sequence is TGTGCCAGCAGCCGTACGGACAAAGGGTCGGACACTGAAGCTTTCTTT. Its protein product is CASSRTDKGSDTEAFF.

V usage is TRBV19 and J usage is TRBJ1-4; no firm D call. Germline lookup yields CDR1 LNHDA and CDR2 SQIVND (reference sequence). V lost 7 bases and J 7 bases, leaving 13 bases between the germline ends. This CDR3 is built from 13 residues. CDR3 residues: CASNSLESEKLFF. The DNA of the CDR3 is TGTGCCAGTAACTCGCTAGAGAGTGAAAAACTGTTTTTT. Full variable domain (outside the CDR3, taken from reference TRBV19 and TRBJ1-4): DGGITQSPKYLFRKEGQNVTLSCEQNLNHDAMYWYRQDPGQGLRLIYYSQIVNDFQKGDIAEGYSVSREKKESFPLTVTSAQKNPTAFYLCASNSLESEKLFFGSGTQLSVL.

This clonotype was recorded only once. Compared with germline, one end of the junction differs, possibly owing to a read error. The chain uses TRBV25-1 and TRBJ2-5, with D possibly matching TRBD2 (5 bases). The CDR3 extends over 13 amino acids. CDR1 and CDR2 (germline): MGHDK, SYGVNS. CDR3 loop: CASSENWGETLYF. In nucleotides, the CDR3 is TGTGCCAGCAGTGAGAACTGGGGAGAGACCCTGTACTTC.

This clonotype was seen repeatedly, ten times or more. The V call is TRBV6-5, the J call TRBJ2-7; 7 bases are shared with TRBD2. The CDR3 is 13 amino acids. CDR1 and CDR2 from the germline V gene are MNHEY and SVGAGI. V shed 6 bases, J shed 1 base, and the junction held 3 bases outside the gene matches. The CDR3 protein is CASSYGGSYEQYF. The CDR3 coding sequence is TGTGCCAGCAGCTACGGGGGGTCCTACGAGCAGTACTTC.

The chain uses TRBV4-1 and TRBJ2-5; D remains ambiguous. The CDR3 spans 13 residues. The V gene lost 2 bases and the J gene lost 3 bases, with 7 bases spanning the gap. Germline V gene sequence: CDR1 MGHRA, CDR2 YSYEKL. CDR3 residues: CASSQWQKETQYF. The CDR3 nucleotides are TGCGCCAGCAGCCAATGGCAGAAAGAGACCCAGTACTTC.

The chain combines TRBV21-1 with TRBJ2-7; the D call in the table, TRBD1, was not verified against the DNA. TRBV21-1 is deemed a pseudogene. CDR3 length: 17 amino acids. This CDR3 is CASSRDKSPSGSYEQYF. CDR3 coding DNA: TGTGCCAGCAGCAGGGACAAAAGTCCGTCCGGCTCCTACGAGCAGTACTTC.

This clonotype was counted between two and nine times. V is TRBV12-3 or TRBV12-4 and J is TRBJ2-5; the match to TRBD1 covers 7 bases. With V trimmed by 8 bases and J by 4 bases, 10 bases remained unmatched. There are 14 residues in the CDR3. The DNA of the CDR3 is TGTGCCAGCTTCCGACAGGGCTCGACAGAGACCCAGTACTTC. Protein: CASFRQGSTETQYF.

Only a few counts were recorded for this clonotype. The chain combines TRBV4-3 with TRBJ2-5; D call uncertain. The DNA end is a closer match to TRBJ2-7, so the J assignment may be wrong. CDR1 and CDR2 (germline): LGHNA, YSLEER. This CDR3 region has 14 residues. The CDR3: CASSQDDTDYEQYF. Here the CDR3 DNA reads TGCGCCAGCAGCCAAGATGACACCGACTACGAGCAGTACTTC.

The CDR3 DNA is TGTGCCAGCAGCTTCCACTATAGGCAGGGGGTTGAAGAAAAACTGTTTTTT. Its translation: CASSFHYRQGVEEKLFF. The chain couples TRBV7-3 to TRBJ1-4, with 7 bases matching TRBD1. After removal of 3 bases from V and 8 bases from J, the junction contained 15 bases not matched to a gene. CDR3 length equals 17 residues. Germline CDR1 and CDR2: SGHTA and FQGTGA.

This clonotype was detected only a few times. The rearrangement links TRBV20-1 to TRBJ2-6; 15 bases are a match to TRBD2. The V and J ends lost 6 bases and 0 bases, in that order; junction bases with no gene match: 9. The CDR3 runs 19 residues. Germline-derived CDR1 and CDR2 are DFQATT and SNEGSKA (reference sequence). The CDR3 sequence: CSASTGLAGGTSGANVLTF. The CDR3 nucleotides are TGCAGTGCGTCGACAGGACTAGCGGGGGGGACCTCTGGGGCCAACGTCCTGACTTTC.

The rearrangement links TRBV28 to TRBJ2-6; no clear D. Germline loops: CDR1 MDHEN, CDR2 SYDVKM. V gave up 5 bases and J gave up 1 base, with 12 bases separating them. The CDR3 consists of 16 residues. CDR3 residues: CASSGQGPSGANVLTF. The CDR3 coding sequence is TGTGCCAGCAGTGGGCAAGGGCCGTCTGGGGCCAACGTCCTGACTTTC. The full variable domain, its missing parts supplied by reference TRBV28 and TRBJ2-6, is DVKVTQSSRYLVKRTGEKVFLECVQDMDHENMFWYRQDPGLGLRLIYFSYDVKMKEKGDIPEGYSVSREKKERFSLILESASTNQTSMYLCASSGQGPSGANVLTFGAGSRLTVL.

This chain uses TRBV7-9 with TRBJ1-1, with unresolved D. Germline V gene sequence: CDR1 SEHNR, CDR2 FQNEAQ (reference sequence). This CDR3 has 15 amino acids. V gave up 8 bases and J gave up 6 bases, with 22 bases separating them. The CDR3 spells CASYPSRRVGAEAFF. The CDR3 DNA follows: TGTGCCAGCTACCCCTCGAGGAGGGTGGGCGCTGAAGCTTTCTTT. The whole variable domain, filled in from reference TRBV7-9 and TRBJ1-1, reads DTGVSQNPRHKITKRGQNVTFRCDPISEHNRLYWYRQTLGQGPEFLTYFQNEAQLEKSRLLSDRFSAERPKGSFSTLEIQRTEQGDSAMYLCASYPSRRVGAEAFFGQGTRLTVV.

V usage is TRBV27 and J usage is TRBJ1-5; D gene uncertain. The CDR3 contains 14 residues. V lost 3 bases to trimming and J lost 4 bases, with 10 bases between them. Germline V gene sequence: CDR1 MNHEY, CDR2 SMNVEV (reference sequence). The CDR3 DNA reads as TGTGCCAGCAGTTTTTATGGGTTGAATCAGCCCCAGCATTTT. Encoded protein: CASSFYGLNQPQHF.

The sample holds one count of this clonotype. This rearrangement joins TRBV13 to TRBJ2-7; D is possibly TRBD2 (6 bases). Deletions cut 7 bases from V and 6 bases from J, with 25 bases between. Germline-derived CDR1 and CDR2 are PRHDT and FYEKMQ (reference sequence). The CDR3 extends over 16 amino acids. This CDR3 is CASTEGGTIRTREQYF. The CDR3 DNA reads TGTGCCAGCACGGAAGGAGGGACGATCAGAACCCGCGAGCAGTACTTC.

This clonotype has a handful of counts. Sequence at one end of the junction differs from germline and may be a read error. J is TRBJ1-1 and V is TRBV6-2 or TRBV6-3; maybe TRBD1 (6 bases). The CDR3 sequence is 16 residues long. The germline V gene encodes CDR1 MNHEY and CDR2 SVGEGT. This chain's CDR3 is CASSHSGGKVNTEAFF. In DNA form, the CDR3 reads TGTGCCAGCAGTCACTCCGGGGGCAAGGTGAACACTGAAGCTTTCTTT.

This clonotype was recorded a few times. V and J are TRBV20-1 and TRBJ2-7; possibly TRBD1 or TRBD2 for D (6 bases each). The ends were cut back, 0 bases at V and 3 bases at J, with 21 bases in the middle. CDR3 size: 17 residues. CDR1 and CDR2 (germline): DFQATT, SNEGSKA (reference sequence). For the CDR3, the DNA is TGCAGTGCTAGAGATACGGGGGCGGCTAGACCCTTCTACGAGCAGTACTTC. Protein: CSARDTGAARPFYEQYF.